What follows describes a single T cell receptor beta chain. Generated by immunoSEQ multiplex PCR, the TCRdb table keeps only in-frame clones and is missing some. The table includes fewer than 250,000 clones, about 87% detected once. The CDR3 sequence is 15 residues long. The V gene's germline CDR1 is SGHAT and CDR2 FQNNGV. The trim removed 5 bases at V and 6 bases at J, leaving 7 bases unmatched. The data originate from a study of blood T cell repertoires in COVID-19. The cohort comprised adults aged about 18 to 89 years residing in 20 to 30 US areas. This chain connects TRBV11-2 to TRBJ1-2; 12 nucleotides line up with TRBD1. This TCR was sampled from a woman in her twenties or thirties who had been exposed to COVID-19. The specimen sequenced was PBMCs or T cells enriched from blood (not recorded which). The CDR3 nucleotides read TGTGCCAGCAGCCCGATGGGACAGGGGGCGGATGGCTACACCTTC. Translating gives CASSPMGQGADGYTF.